This T cell receptor beta chain stems from a study of CD4+ T cells in melanoma. TCRdb's copy holds only in-frame clones and misses some; the assay was immunoSEQ multiplex PCR. The sample yields fewer than 55,000 clones, 85% to 90% seen once. Germline loops: CDR1 SGHTS, CDR2 YDEGEE. With 4 bases removed from V and 1 base from J, the gap between germline ends came to 8 bases. CDR3 size: 13 residues. V usage is TRBV5-8 and J usage is TRBJ2-5; D is unresolved. Sequencing was performed on peripheral blood. The TCR was taken from a human donor with melanoma. DNA of the CDR3: TGTGCCAGCAGCAGAAGCCCCCAAGAGACCCAGTACTTC. Amino acid sequence: CASSRSPQETQYF.